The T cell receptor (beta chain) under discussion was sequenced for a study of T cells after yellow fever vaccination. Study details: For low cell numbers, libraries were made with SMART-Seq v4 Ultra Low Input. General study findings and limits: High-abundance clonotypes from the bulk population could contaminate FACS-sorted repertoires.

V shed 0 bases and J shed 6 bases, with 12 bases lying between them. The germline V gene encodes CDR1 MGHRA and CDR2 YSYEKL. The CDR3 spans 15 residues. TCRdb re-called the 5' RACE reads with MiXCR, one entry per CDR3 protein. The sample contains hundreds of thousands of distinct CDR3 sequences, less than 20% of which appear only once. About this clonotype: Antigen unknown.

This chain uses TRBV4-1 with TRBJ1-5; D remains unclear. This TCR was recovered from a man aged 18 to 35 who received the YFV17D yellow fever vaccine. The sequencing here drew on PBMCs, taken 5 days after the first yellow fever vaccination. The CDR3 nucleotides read TGCGCCAGCAGCCAAGATGACGCTCCAGGTCAGCCCCAGCATTTT. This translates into CASSQDDAPGQPQHF.